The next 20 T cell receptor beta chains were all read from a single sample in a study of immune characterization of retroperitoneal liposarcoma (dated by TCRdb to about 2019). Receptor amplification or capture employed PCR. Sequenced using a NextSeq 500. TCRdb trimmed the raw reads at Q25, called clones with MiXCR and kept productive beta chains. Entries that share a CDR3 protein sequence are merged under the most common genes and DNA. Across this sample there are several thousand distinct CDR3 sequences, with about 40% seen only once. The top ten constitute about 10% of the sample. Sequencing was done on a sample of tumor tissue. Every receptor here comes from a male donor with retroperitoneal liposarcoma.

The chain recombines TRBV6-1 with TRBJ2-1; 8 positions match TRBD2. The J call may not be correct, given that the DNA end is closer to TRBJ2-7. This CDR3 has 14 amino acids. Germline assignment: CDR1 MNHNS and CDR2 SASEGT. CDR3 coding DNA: TGTGCCAGCACCCCCAGGGTCGGGGGGGACGAGCAGTACTTC. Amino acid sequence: CASTPRVGGDEQYF.

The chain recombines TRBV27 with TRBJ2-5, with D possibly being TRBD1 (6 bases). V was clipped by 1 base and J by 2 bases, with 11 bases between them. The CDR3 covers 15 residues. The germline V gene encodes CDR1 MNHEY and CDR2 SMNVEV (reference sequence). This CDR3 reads CASSLLPGTQETQYF. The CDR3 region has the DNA TGTGCCAGCAGTTTATTACCGGGGACACAAGAGACCCAGTACTTC.

The CDR3 region is CSARDSMGRSSYNEQFF. The CDR3 nucleotides are TGCAGTGCTAGAGATTCAATGGGCAGGAGCTCCTACAATGAGCAGTTCTTC. The chain uses TRBV20-1 and TRBJ2-1; D unresolved. CDR1 DFQATT and CDR2 SNEGSKA come from the germline V gene (reference sequence). Trimming removed 0 bases from V and 0 bases from J, with 15 bases in between. The CDR3 spans 17 residues.

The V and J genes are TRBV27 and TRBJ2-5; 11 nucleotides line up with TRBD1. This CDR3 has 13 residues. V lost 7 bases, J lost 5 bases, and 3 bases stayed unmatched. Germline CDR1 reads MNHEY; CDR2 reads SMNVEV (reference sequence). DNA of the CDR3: TGTGCCAGCATGGGACAGGGGGGGGAGACCCAGTACTTC. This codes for CASMGQGGETQYF.

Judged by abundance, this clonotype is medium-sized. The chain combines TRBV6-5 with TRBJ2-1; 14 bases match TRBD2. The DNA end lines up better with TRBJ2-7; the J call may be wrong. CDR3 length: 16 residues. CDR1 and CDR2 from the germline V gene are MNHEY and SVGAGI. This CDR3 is CASSYSIGLAGGEQYF. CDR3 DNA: TGTGCCAGCAGTTACTCGATTGGACTAGCGGGAGGTGAGCAGTACTTC.

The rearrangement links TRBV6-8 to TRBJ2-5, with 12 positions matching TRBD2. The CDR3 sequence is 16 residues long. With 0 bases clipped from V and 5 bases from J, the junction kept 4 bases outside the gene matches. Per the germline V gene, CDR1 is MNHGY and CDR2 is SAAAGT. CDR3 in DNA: TGTGCCAGCAGTTACTCGCGTACTAGCGGGAGGGAGACCCAGTACTTC. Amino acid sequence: CASSYSRTSGRETQYF.

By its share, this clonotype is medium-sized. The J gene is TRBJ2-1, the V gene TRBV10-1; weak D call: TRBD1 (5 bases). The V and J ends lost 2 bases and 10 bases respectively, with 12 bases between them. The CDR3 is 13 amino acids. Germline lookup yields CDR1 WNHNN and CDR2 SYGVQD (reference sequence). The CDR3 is CASSEGHSYEQFF. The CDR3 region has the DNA TGCGCCAGCAGTGAGGGACACTCCTACGAGCAGTTCTTC.

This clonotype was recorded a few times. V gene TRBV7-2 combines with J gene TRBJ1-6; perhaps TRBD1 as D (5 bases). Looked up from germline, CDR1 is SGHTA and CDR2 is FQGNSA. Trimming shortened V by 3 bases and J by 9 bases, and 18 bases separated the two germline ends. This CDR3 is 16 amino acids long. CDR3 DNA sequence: TGTGCCAGCAGCTTGGGAGGGGCCAGGTTTAGTTCACCCCTCCACTTT. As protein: CASSLGGARFSSPLHF.

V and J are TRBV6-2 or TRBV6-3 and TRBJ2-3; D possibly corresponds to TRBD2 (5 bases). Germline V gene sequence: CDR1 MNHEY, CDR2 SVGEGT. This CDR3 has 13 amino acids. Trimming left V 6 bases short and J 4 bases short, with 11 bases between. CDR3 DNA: TGTGCCAGCAGGAGGGATGGTGCAGATACGCAGTATTTT. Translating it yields CASRRDGADTQYF.

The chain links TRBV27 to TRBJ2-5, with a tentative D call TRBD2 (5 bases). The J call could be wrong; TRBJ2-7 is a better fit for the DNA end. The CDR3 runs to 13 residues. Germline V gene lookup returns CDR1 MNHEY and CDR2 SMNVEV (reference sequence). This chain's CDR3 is CASKAWGDYEQYF. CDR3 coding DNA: TGTGCCAGCAAAGCGTGGGGAGACTACGAGCAGTACTTC.

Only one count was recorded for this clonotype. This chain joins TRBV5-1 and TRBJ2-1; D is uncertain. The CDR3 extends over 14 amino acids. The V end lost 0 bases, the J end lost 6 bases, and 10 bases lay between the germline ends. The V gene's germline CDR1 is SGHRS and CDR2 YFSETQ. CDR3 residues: CASSLEVGSNEQFF. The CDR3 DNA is TGCGCCAGCAGCTTGGAGGTAGGCAGCAATGAGCAGTTCTTC. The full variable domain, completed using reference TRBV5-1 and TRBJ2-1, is KAGVTQTPRYLIKTRGQQVTLSCSPISGHRSVSWYQQTPGQGLQFLFEYFSETQRNKGNFPGRFSGRQFSNSRSEMNVSTLELGDSALYLCASSLEVGSNEQFFGPGTRLTVL.

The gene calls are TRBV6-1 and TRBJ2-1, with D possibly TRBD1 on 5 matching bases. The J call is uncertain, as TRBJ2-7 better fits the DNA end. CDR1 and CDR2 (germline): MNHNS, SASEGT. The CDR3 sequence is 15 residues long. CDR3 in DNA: TGTGCCAGCAGACTAACCGTGACAGCTCCTACGGAGCAGTACTTC. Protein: CASRLTVTAPTEQYF.

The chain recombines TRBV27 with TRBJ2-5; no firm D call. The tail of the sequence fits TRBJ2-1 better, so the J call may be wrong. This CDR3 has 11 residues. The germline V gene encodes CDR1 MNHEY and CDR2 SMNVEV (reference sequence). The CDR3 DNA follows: TGTGCCAGCAGTTTCCTTGATGAGCAGTTCTTC. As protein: CASSFLDEQFF.

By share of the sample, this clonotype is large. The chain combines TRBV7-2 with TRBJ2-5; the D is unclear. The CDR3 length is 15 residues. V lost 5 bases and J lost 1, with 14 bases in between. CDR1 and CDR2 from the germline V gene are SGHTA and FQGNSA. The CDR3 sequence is CASSHAAAVQETQYF. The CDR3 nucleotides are TGTGCCAGCAGCCATGCCGCGGCAGTCCAAGAGACCCAGTACTTC.

The CDR3 DNA reads TGTGCCAGCGCGGCAGCAGGTTACAATGAGCAGTACTTC. Translating it yields CASAAAGYNEQYF. This chain joins TRBV6-4 and TRBJ2-1, with D unclear. The J call may be wrong; the DNA end is better matched by TRBJ2-7. CDR1 and CDR2 (germline): MRHNA, SNTAGT. There are 13 residues in the CDR3.

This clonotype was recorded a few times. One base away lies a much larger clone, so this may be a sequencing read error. As DNA, the CDR3 is TGTGCCAGCAGTTACCAGGCCGGGGGAGGGAGGACCCAGTTCTTC. Amino acid sequence: CASSYQAGGGRTQFF. The V gene is TRBV6-1, the J gene TRBJ2-1, with TRBD2 identical over 7 bases. V lost 5 bases to trimming and J lost 13 bases; unmatched junction nucleotides: 17. Per the germline V gene, CDR1 is MNHNS and CDR2 is SASEGT. CDR3 length: 15 residues.

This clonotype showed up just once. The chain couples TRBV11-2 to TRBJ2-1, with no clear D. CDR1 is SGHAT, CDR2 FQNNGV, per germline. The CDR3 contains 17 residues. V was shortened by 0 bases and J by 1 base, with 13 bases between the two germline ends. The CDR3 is CASSLDLLLGSYNEQFF. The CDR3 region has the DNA TGTGCCAGCAGCTTAGATCTACTCCTTGGATCCTACAATGAGCAGTTCTTC.

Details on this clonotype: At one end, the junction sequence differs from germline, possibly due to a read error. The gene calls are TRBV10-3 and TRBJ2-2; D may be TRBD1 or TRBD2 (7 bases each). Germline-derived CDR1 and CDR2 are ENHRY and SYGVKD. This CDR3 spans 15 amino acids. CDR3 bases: TGTGCCAGCAGTTCTCAGGGGGGGGACACCGGGGAGCTGTTTTTT. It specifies CASSSQGGDTGELFF.

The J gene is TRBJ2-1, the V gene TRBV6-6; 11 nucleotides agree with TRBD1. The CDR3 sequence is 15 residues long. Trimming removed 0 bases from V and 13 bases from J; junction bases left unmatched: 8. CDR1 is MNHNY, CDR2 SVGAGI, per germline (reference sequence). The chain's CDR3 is CASSYSGTGGETQFF. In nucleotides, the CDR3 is TGTGCCAGCAGTTACTCGGGGACAGGGGGGGAGACCCAGTTCTTC.

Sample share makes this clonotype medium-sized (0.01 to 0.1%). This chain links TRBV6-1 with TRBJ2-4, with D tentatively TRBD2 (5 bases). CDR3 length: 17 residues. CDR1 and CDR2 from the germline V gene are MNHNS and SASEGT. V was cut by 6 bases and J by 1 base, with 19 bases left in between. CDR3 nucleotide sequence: TGTGCCAGCAGGGCCTACTCCGGACTCGAGGCCAAAAACATTCAGTACTTC. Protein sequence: CASRAYSGLEAKNIQYF.